This entry concerns a single T cell receptor beta chain. The source of the sample is a study of blood T cell repertoires in COVID-19. Study information: T cells, B-cell-depleted T cells, or PBMCs provided the cDNA or gDNA that served as material.

Clones were sequenced by immunoSEQ multiplex PCR, and TCRdb holds only the in-frame ones, with some missing. The sample has 150,000 or so clones, just under 85% seen once. This CDR3 has 16 amino acids. Germline-derived CDR1 and CDR2 are LGHNA and YNFKEQ. The ends lost 1 base at V and 7 bases at J; junction bases unmatched: 7. Sequencing was carried out using peripheral blood. The receptor comes from a woman in her sixties with acute or convalescent COVID-19. This chain joins TRBV4-2 and TRBJ2-1, with 10 positions matching TRBD2. The CDR3 DNA is TGTGCCAGCAGCCAAGTTGAGCGGGGGGGCGGAAATGAGCAGTTCTTC. This gives the protein CASSQVERGGGNEQFF.